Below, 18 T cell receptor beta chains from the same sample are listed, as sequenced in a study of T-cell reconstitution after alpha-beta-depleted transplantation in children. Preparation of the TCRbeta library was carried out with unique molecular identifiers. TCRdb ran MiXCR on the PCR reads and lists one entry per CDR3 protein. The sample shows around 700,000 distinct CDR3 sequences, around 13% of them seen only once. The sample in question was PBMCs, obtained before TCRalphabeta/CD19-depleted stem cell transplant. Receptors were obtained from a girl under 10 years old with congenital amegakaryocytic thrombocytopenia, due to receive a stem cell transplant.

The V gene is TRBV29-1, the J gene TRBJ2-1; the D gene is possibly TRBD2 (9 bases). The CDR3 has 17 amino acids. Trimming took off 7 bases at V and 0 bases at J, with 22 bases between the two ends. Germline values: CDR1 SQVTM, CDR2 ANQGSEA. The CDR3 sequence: CSGRQGTSRISYNEQFF. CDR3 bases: TGCAGCGGTCGACAGGGGACTAGCAGGATCTCCTACAATGAGCAGTTCTTC.

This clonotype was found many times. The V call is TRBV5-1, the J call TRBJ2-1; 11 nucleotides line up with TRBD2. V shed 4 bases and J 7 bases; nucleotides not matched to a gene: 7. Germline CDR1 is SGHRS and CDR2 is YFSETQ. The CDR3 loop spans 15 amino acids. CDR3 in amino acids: CASSLEGLAVNEQFF. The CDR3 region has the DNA TGCGCCAGCAGCCTGGAGGGACTAGCGGTTAATGAGCAGTTCTTC. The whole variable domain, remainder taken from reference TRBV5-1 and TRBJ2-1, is KAGVTQTPRYLIKTRGQQVTLSCSPISGHRSVSWYQQTPGQGLQFLFEYFSETQRNKGNFPGRFSGRQFSNSRSEMNVSTLELGDSALYLCASSLEGLAVNEQFFGPGTRLTVL.

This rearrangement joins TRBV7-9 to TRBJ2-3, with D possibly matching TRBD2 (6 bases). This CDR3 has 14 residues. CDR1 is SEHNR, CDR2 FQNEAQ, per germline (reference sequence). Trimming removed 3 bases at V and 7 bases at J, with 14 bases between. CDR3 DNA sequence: TGTGCCAGCAGCTTGCGGGGCGGAGAGTATACGCAGTATTTT. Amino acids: CASSLRGGEYTQYF.

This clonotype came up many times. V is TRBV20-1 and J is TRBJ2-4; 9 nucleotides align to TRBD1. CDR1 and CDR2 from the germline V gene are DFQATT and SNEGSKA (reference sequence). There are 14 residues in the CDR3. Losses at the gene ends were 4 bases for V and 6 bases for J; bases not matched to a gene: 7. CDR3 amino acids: CSAILQGAGNIQYF. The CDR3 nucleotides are TGCAGTGCTATCCTACAGGGGGCTGGAAACATTCAGTACTTC.

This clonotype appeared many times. CDR3 DNA sequence: TGTGCCAGCAGCTTAGATTATCGAGCGGGAGAGCTGGTGCGAAACATTCAGTACTTC. It codes for CASSLDYRAGELVRNIQYF. This chain links TRBV11-1 with TRBJ2-4; 8 bases are shared with TRBD2. Germline V CDR1 and CDR2: SGHAT, FQDESV (reference sequence). The V gene end was trimmed by 1 base and the J gene end by 6 bases; junction bases not matched to a gene: 17. The CDR3 contains 19 residues.

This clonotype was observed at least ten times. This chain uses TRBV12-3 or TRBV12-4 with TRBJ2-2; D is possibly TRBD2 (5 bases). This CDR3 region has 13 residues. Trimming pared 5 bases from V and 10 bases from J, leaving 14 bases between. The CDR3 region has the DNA TGTGCCAGCAGTCTTGGCGGGTTTATGGAGCTGTTTTTT. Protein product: CASSLGGFMELFF.

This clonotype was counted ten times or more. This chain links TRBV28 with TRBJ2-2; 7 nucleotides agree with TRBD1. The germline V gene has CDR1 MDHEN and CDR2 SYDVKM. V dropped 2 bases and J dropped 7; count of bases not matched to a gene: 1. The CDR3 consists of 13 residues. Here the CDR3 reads CASSLRQGGELFF. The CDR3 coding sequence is TGTGCCAGCAGTTTACGACAGGGCGGGGAGCTGTTTTTT. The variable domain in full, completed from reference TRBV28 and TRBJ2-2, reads DVKVTQSSRYLVKRTGEKVFLECVQDMDHENMFWYRQDPGLGLRLIYFSYDVKMKEKGDIPEGYSVSREKKERFSLILESASTNQTSMYLCASSLRQGGELFFGEGSRLTVL.

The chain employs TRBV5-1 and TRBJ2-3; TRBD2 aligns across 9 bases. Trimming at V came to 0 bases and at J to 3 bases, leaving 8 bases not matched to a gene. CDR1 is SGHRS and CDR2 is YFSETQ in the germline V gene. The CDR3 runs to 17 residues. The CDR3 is CASSLGWLAGRTDTQYF. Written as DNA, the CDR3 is TGCGCCAGCAGCTTGGGTTGGCTAGCGGGAAGGACAGATACGCAGTATTTT.

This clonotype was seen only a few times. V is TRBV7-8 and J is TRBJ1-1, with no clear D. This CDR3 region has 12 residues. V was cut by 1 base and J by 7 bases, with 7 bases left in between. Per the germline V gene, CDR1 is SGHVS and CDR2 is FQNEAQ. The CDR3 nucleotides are TGTGCCAGCAGCTTAGGGAAGGGTGAAGCTTTCTTT. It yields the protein CASSLGKGEAFF.

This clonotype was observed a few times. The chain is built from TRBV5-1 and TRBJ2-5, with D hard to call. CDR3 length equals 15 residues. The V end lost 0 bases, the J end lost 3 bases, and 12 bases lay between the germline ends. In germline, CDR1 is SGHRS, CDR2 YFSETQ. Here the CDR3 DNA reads TGCGCCAGCAGCTTGGGGGGATACGGTGAAGAGACCCAGTACTTC. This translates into CASSLGGYGEETQYF.

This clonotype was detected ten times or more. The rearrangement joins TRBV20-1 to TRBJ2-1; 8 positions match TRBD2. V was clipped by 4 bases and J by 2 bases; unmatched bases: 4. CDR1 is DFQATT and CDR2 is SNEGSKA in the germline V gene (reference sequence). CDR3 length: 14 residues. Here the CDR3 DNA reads TGCAGTGCTAATAGCGGGACCCCCTACAATGAGCAGTTCTTC. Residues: CSANSGTPYNEQFF.

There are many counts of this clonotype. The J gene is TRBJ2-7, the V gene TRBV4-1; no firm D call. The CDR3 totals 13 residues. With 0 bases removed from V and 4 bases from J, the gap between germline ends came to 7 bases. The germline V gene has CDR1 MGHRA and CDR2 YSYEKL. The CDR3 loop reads CASSQDSEYEQYF. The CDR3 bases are TGCGCCAGCAGCCAAGATTCCGAATACGAGCAGTACTTC.

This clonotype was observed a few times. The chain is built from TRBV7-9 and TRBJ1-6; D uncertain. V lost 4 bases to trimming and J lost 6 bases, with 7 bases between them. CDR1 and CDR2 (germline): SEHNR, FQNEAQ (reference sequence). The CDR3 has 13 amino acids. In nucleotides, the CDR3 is TGTGCCAGCAGCTCCACTCGTAATTCACCCCTCCACTTT. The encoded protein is CASSSTRNSPLHF.

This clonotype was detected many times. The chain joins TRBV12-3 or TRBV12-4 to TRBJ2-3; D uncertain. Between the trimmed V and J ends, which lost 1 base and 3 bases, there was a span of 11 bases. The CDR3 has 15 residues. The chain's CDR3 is CASSLVGLSTDTQYF. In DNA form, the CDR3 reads TGTGCCAGCAGTTTAGTAGGGCTGTCGACAGATACGCAGTATTTT.

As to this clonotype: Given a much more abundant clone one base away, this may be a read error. The CDR3 protein is CSAPTSSIKKTQYF. CDR3 sequence (DNA): TGCAGTGCTCCTACTAGCAGCATTAAAAAGACCCAGTACTTC. This sequence joins TRBV20-1 and TRBJ2-5; D perhaps matches TRBD2 (6 bases). Germline assignment: CDR1 DFQATT and CDR2 SNEGSKA (reference sequence). Deletions cut 5 bases from V and 6 bases from J, with 19 bases between. The CDR3 runs 14 residues.

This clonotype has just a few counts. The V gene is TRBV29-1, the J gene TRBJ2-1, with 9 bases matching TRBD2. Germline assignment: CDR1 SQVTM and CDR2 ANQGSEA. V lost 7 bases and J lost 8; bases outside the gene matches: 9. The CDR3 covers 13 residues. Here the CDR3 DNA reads TGCAGCGCCACCGGGACTAGCTATTATGAGCAGTTCTTC. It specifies CSATGTSYYEQFF.

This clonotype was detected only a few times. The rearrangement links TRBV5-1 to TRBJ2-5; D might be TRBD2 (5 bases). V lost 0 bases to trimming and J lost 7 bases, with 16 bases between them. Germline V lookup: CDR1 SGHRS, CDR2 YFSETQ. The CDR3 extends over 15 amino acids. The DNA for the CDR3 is TGCGCCAGCAGCTTGGAAGGGAGAAGAGACGCGACCCAGTACTTC. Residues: CASSLEGRRDATQYF.

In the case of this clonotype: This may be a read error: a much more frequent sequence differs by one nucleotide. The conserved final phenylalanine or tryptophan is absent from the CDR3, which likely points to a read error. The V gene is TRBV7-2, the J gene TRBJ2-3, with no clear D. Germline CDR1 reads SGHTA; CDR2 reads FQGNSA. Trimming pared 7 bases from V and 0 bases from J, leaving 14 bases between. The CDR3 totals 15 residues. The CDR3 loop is CASTLEALSTDTQYL. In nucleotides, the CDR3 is TGTGCCAGCACCCTTGAAGCTTTAAGCACAGATACGCAGTATTTA.